The clone carrying this T cell receptor (beta chain) was recorded a few times. As yet, its antigen is unknown. These data are taken from a study of T cells in localized non-small cell lung cancer. Study-wide points: Those with higher blood T cell density had longer overall survival. In uninvolved adjacent lung, T cell clonality reached its highest value, exceeding tumor. Analysis by sequencing included only one tumor region, so heterogeneity remains possible. When the top 100 tumor clones were examined, a median around 61 of them also appeared in the adjacent lung, which was paired and uninvolved.

With V trimmed by 7 bases and J by 4 bases, 6 bases remained unmatched. From germline, CDR1 is SEHNR and CDR2 FQNEAQ (reference sequence). The CDR3 loop spans 14 amino acids. The protocol was immunoSEQ multiplex PCR, while the TCRdb copy is restricted to in-frame clones and leaves out a portion. The repertoire holds fewer than 60,000 clones, with approximately 83% as singletons. The V and J genes are TRBV7-9 and TRBJ1-2; 10 nucleotides line up with TRBD1. The sequences come from peripheral blood, collected before any cancer treatment. This clonotype was obtained from a female donor over 55 with stage II squamous cell lung carcinoma. The CDR3, as DNA: TGTGCCAGCACCTTGGACAGGGGGTCCTATGGCTACACCTTC. Translation: CASTLDRGSYGYTF.